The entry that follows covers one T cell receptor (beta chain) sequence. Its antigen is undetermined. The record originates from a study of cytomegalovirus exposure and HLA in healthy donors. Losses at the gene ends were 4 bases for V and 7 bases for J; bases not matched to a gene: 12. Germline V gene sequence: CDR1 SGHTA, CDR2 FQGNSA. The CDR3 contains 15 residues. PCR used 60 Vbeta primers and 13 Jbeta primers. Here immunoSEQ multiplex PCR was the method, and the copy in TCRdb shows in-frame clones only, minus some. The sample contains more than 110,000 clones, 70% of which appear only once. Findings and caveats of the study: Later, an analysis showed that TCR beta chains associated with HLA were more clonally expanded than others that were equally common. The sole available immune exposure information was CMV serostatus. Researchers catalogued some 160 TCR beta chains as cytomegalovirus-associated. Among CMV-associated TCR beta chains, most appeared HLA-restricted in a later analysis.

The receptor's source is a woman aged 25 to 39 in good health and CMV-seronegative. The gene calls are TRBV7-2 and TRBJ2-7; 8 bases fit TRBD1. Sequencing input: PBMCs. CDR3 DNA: TGTGCCAGCAGCTCGACAGGGGCTTTCTCCAGTGAGCAGTACTTC. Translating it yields CASSSTGAFSSEQYF.